These 21 T cell receptor beta chains share one sample of origin, sequenced in a study of T cell changes during pregnancy in multiple sclerosis. The data were produced by immunoSEQ multiplex PCR, yet TCRdb's version contains in-frame clones alone and is incomplete. Seen here are about 38,000 clones, about nine tenths observed once, and the top ten hold 0.35% to 0.45%. The sequencing here drew on CD4+ T cells from peripheral blood mononuclear cells, taken after pregnancy. These receptors all come from a female donor in good health, enrolled as a control in a pregnancy study.

The chain recombines TRBV27 with TRBJ2-2, with D possibly matching TRBD2 (6 bases). V was cut by 7 bases and J by 0 bases, with 18 bases left in between. Germline values: CDR1 MNHEY, CDR2 SMNVEV (reference sequence). The CDR3 runs 17 residues. Here the CDR3 DNA reads TGTGCCAGCAAAACGAAAGTAGCGGTTTCGAACACCGGGGAGCTGTTTTTT. It is translated as CASKTKVAVSNTGELFF.

This rearrangement joins TRBV5-6 to TRBJ1-4, with D possibly being TRBD1 (5 bases). Between the trimmed V and J ends, which lost 0 bases and 4 bases, there was a span of 10 bases. There are 15 residues in the CDR3. Germline lookup yields CDR1 SGHDT and CDR2 YYEEEE. The CDR3, as DNA: TGTGCCAGCAGCTTGGGGGGCCGGTTTAATGAAAAACTGTTTTTT. Translating gives CASSLGGRFNEKLFF.

The V call is TRBV27, the J call TRBJ1-5, with 7 bases identical to TRBD1. The germline CDR1 and CDR2 sequences are MNHEY and SMNVEV (reference sequence). J lost 5 bases, V lost 6 bases, and 22 bases had no gene match. The CDR3 runs 19 residues. This CDR3 reads CASSTLGTASLRVYQPQHF. The DNA of the CDR3 is TGTGCCAGCAGCACTCTCGGGACAGCGAGCCTCAGGGTCTATCAGCCCCAGCATTTT.

This clone has a handful of counts. J is TRBJ1-2 and V is TRBV9, with D possibly TRBD1 on 5 matching bases. The V end lost 0 bases, the J end lost 4 bases, and 16 bases lay between the germline ends. This CDR3 has 16 residues. Germline CDR1 and CDR2: SGDLS and YYNGEE. The chain's CDR3 is CASSVGSDGGSYGYTF. CDR3 coding DNA: TGTGCCAGCAGCGTAGGTTCTGATGGGGGGAGCTATGGCTACACCTTC.

This chain connects TRBV7-2 to TRBJ2-3; 7 bases are shared with TRBD2. Germline trimming cut 1 base from V and 2 bases from J; bases unmatched to any gene: 9. Germline V gives CDR1 SGHTA, CDR2 FQGNSA. CDR3 length equals 17 residues. CDR3 in amino acids: CASSLGPQRGYTDTQYF. The CDR3 DNA is TGTGCCAGCAGCTTAGGTCCCCAGCGGGGATACACAGATACGCAGTATTTT.

The chain links TRBV19 to TRBJ2-1; TRBD1 is a possible D gene (6 bases). The germline V gene has CDR1 LNHDA and CDR2 SQIVND (reference sequence). The CDR3 sequence is 13 residues long. V gave up 4 bases and J gave up 8 bases, with 12 bases separating them. CDR3 loop: CASSTAQGDEQFF. In nucleotides, the CDR3 is TGTGCCAGTAGTACCGCACAGGGTGATGAGCAGTTCTTC.

The chain links TRBV9 to TRBJ2-1, with 11 bases aligning to TRBD2. Germline V CDR1 and CDR2: SGDLS, YYNGEE. Trimming at V came to 0 bases and at J to 8 bases, leaving 4 bases not matched to a gene. CDR3 size: 15 residues. Written as DNA, the CDR3 is TGTGCCAGCAGCGTAGTTAGCGGGGGGGTAGATGAGCAGTTCTTC. This gives the protein CASSVVSGGVDEQFF.

The CDR3 DNA sequence: TGTGCCAGTAGTATGGGACAGCGGTACAATGAGCAGTTCTTC. It yields the protein CASSMGQRYNEQFF. The chain uses TRBV19 and TRBJ2-1, with 7 bases that match TRBD1. This CDR3 has 14 residues. V trimming: 3 bases; J trimming: 4 bases; junction bases outside the gene matches: 3. The germline CDR1 and CDR2 sequences are LNHDA and SQIVND (reference sequence).

The chain employs TRBV7-9 and TRBJ2-5, with unresolved D. Germline V gene sequence: CDR1 SEHNR, CDR2 FQNEAQ (reference sequence). CDR3 size: 11 residues. Trimming stripped 6 bases from V and 5 bases from J, with 7 bases between. CDR3 amino acids: CASRAEETQYF. The CDR3 coding sequence is TGTGCCAGCAGGGCGGAGGAGACCCAGTACTTC. Combining the CDR3 with reference TRBV7-9 and TRBJ2-5 gives the whole variable domain DTGVSQNPRHKITKRGQNVTFRCDPISEHNRLYWYRQTLGQGPEFLTYFQNEAQLEKSRLLSDRFSAERPKGSFSTLEIQRTEQGDSAMYLCASRAEETQYFGPGTRLLVL.

This clone was recorded once. The chain has TRBV4-3 and TRBJ1-3, with no clear D. From germline, CDR1 is LGHNA and CDR2 YSLEER. V dropped 1 base and J dropped 8 bases, with 15 bases sitting between them. This CDR3 spans 15 amino acids. The CDR3 reads CASSQGGSEVDTIYF. CDR3 coding DNA: TGCGCCAGCAGCCAAGGAGGGTCCGAGGTGGACACCATATATTTT.

The chain employs TRBV7-9 and TRBJ1-1; tentatively, D is TRBD1 (5 bases). The CDR3 spans 13 residues. Germline V lookup: CDR1 SEHNR, CDR2 FQNEAQ (reference sequence). The germline V and J ends were trimmed by 1 base and 6 bases, with 9 bases remaining between them. CDR3 loop: CASSLVGGAEAFF. DNA for the CDR3: TGTGCCAGCAGCTTAGTGGGGGGAGCTGAAGCTTTCTTT.

This clone was seen just once. V and J are TRBV10-3 and TRBJ1-1; TRBD1 agrees at 10 bases. The junction had 10 bases not matched to a gene; V was cut back by 4 bases and J by 8 bases. Per germline, CDR1 ENHRY and CDR2 SYGVKD. This CDR3 has 15 residues. The CDR3 protein is CAISADRGHTEEAFF. The CDR3 DNA is TGTGCCATCAGTGCAGACAGGGGGCATACGGAGGAAGCTTTCTTT.

The chain couples TRBV28 to TRBJ2-7; TRBD1 matches at 9 bases. CDR1 MDHEN and CDR2 SYDVKM come from the germline V gene. The CDR3 length is 14 residues. With 6 bases clipped from V and 4 bases from J, the junction kept 7 bases outside the gene matches. CDR3 loop: CASSSLDRGYEQYF. CDR3 coding DNA: TGTGCCAGCAGCTCCCTGGACAGGGGTTACGAGCAGTACTTC.

The J gene is TRBJ1-4, the V gene TRBV5-6; no clear D. This CDR3 is built from 17 residues. V lost 0 bases, J lost 3 bases, and 15 bases lay in between. CDR1 and CDR2 (germline): SGHDT, YYEEEE. The CDR3, as DNA: TGTGCCAGCAGCTTGGGGGTTGGCCGAGGGTCTAATGAAAAACTGTTTTTT. Translating gives CASSLGVGRGSNEKLFF.

The chain links TRBV19 to TRBJ2-1; weak D call: TRBD2 (6 bases). The CDR3 consists of 13 residues. Germline V CDR1 and CDR2: LNHDA, SQIVND (reference sequence). Trimming removed 8 bases from V and 7 bases from J, with 15 bases in between. The CDR3 protein is CASRRRETNEQFF. In DNA form, the CDR3 reads TGTGCCAGTCGTAGGAGGGAGACTAATGAGCAGTTCTTC. The full variable domain, completed using reference TRBV19 and TRBJ2-1, is DGGITQSPKYLFRKEGQNVTLSCEQNLNHDAMYWYRQDPGQGLRLIYYSQIVNDFQKGDIAEGYSVSREKKESFPLTVTSAQKNPTAFYLCASRRRETNEQFFGPGTRLTVL.

This chain connects TRBV13 to TRBJ2-5, with TRBD2 identical over 12 bases. The CDR3 consists of 16 residues. The germline V gene encodes CDR1 PRHDT and CDR2 FYEKMQ (reference sequence). With V trimmed by 3 bases and J by 1 base, 3 bases remained unmatched. CDR3 residues: CASSFGLAGTQETQYF. The CDR3 bases are TGTGCCAGCAGCTTCGGACTAGCGGGAACCCAAGAGACCCAGTACTTC.

CDR3 in DNA: TGTGCCAGCAGCTTAGTTGGTACAGGAACCCGTGGCTACACCTTC. This encodes CASSLVGTGTRGYTF. The chain recombines TRBV7-2 with TRBJ1-2, with D possibly matching TRBD1 (5 bases). The CDR3 runs to 15 residues. V gave up 1 base and J gave up 7 bases, with 16 bases separating them. Germline V CDR1 and CDR2: SGHTA, FQGNSA.

The chain is built from TRBV12-5 and TRBJ2-3, with D unresolved. The CDR3 runs 12 residues. Germline-derived CDR1 and CDR2 are LGHNT and FRNRAP. V was shortened by 7 bases and J by 2 bases, with 7 bases between the two germline ends. CDR3 bases: TGTGCTAGTGAGAGGTACACAGATACGCAGTATTTT. Amino acid sequence: CASERYTDTQYF.

V usage is TRBV28 and J usage is TRBJ2-7, with 7 bases identical to TRBD1. V shed 4 bases and J 7 bases; nucleotides not matched to a gene: 10. The germline gives CDR1 MDHEN, CDR2 SYDVKM. There are 14 residues in the CDR3. In DNA, the CDR3 is TGTGCCAGCAGTTCCGGGACAGCAAGCGAGGAGCAGTACTTC. This codes for CASSSGTASEEQYF. Full variable domain (outside the CDR3, taken from reference TRBV28 and TRBJ2-7): DVKVTQSSRYLVKRTGEKVFLECVQDMDHENMFWYRQDPGLGLRLIYFSYDVKMKEKGDIPEGYSVSREKKERFSLILESASTNQTSMYLCASSSGTASEEQYFGPGTRLTVT.

This clone showed up just a few times. This chain connects TRBV18 to TRBJ2-2; 10 bases map to TRBD1. CDR3 length: 16 amino acids. The trim removed 3 bases at V and 5 bases at J, leaving 6 bases unmatched. Germline assignment: CDR1 KGHSH and CDR2 LQKENI. CDR3: CASSPLTGGETGELFF. CDR3 DNA: TGTGCCAGCTCACCCTTGACAGGGGGCGAGACCGGGGAGCTGTTTTTT.

The chain is built from TRBV5-4 and TRBJ2-1; tentative D call: TRBD2 (6 bases). V gave up 4 bases and J gave up 9 bases, with 14 bases separating them. CDR1 and CDR2 (germline): SGHNT, YYREEE (reference sequence). CDR3 length: 13 amino acids. CDR3 DNA: TGTGCCAGCAGCCTGATTGGGGGAGGTGAGCAGTTCTTC. Protein: CASSLIGGGEQFF.